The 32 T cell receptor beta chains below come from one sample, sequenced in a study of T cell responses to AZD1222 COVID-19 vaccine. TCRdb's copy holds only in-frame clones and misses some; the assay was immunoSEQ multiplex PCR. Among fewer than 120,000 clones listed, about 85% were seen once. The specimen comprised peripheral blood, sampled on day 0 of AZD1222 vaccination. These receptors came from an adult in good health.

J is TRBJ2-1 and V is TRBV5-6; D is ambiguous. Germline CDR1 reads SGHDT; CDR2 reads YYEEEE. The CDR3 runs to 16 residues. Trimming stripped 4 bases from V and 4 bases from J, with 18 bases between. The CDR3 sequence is CASSLFGGRLYNEQFF. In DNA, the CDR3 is TGTGCCAGCAGCCTGTTCGGTGGGCGACTTTACAATGAGCAGTTCTTC.

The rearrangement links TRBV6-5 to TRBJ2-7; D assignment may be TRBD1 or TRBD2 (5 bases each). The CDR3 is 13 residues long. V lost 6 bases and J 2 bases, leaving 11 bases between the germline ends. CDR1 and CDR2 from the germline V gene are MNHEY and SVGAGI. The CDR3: CASSRDGTYEQYF. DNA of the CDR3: TGTGCCAGCAGCCGGGACGGAACCTACGAGCAGTACTTC.

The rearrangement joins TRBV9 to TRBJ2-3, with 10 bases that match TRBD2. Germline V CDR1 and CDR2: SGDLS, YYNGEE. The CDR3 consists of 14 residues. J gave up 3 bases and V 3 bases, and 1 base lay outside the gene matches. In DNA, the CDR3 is TGTGCCAGCAGCGAGACTAGCGGGACAGATACGCAGTATTTT. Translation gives CASSETSGTDTQYF.

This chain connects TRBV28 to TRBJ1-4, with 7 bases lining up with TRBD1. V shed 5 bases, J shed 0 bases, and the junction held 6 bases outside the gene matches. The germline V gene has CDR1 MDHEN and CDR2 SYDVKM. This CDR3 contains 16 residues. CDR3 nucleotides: TGTGCCAGCAGTGGGACAGCAGAGACAACTAATGAAAAACTGTTTTTT. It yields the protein CASSGTAETTNEKLFF.

CDR3 DNA sequence: TGTGCCAGCAGCTCGCGCGAGGGGCTGGGTCGGACCGGGGAGCTGTTTTTT. Its translation: CASSSREGLGRTGELFF. This chain links TRBV5-6 with TRBJ2-2; tentatively, D is TRBD1 or TRBD2 (5 bases each). CDR1 SGHDT and CDR2 YYEEEE come from the germline V gene. V lost 3 bases and J lost 5, with 20 bases in between. The CDR3 length is 17 residues. Based on the CDR3 plus reference TRBV5-6 and TRBJ2-2, the full variable domain is DAGVTQSPTHLIKTRGQQVTLRCSPKSGHDTVSWYQQALGQGPQFIFQYYEEEERQRGNFPDRFSGHQFPNYSSELNVNALLLGDSALYLCASSSREGLGRTGELFFGEGSRLTVL.

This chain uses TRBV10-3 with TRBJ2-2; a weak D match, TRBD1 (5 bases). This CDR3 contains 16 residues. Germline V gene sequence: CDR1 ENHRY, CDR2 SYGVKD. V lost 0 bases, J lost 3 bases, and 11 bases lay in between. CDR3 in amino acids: CAISESKTEYTGELFF. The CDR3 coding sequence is TGTGCCATCAGTGAGTCGAAGACAGAATACACCGGGGAGCTGTTTTTT.

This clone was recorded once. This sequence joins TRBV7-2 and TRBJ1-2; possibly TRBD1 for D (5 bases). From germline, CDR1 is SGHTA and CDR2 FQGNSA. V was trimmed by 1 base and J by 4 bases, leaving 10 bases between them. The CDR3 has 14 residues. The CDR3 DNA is TGTGCCAGCAGCTTAGGGCAGGGTCGCTATGGCTACACCTTC. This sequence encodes CASSLGQGRYGYTF. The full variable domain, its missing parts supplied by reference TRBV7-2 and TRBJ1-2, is GAGVSQSPSNKVTEKGKDVELRCDPISGHTALYWYRQSLGQGLEFLIYFQGNSAPDKSGLPSDRFSAERTGGSVSTLTIQRTQQEDSAVYLCASSLGQGRYGYTFGSGTRLTVV.

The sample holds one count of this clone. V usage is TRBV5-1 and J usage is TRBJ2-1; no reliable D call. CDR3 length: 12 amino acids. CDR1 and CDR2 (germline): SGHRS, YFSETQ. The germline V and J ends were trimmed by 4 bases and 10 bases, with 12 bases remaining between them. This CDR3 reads CASSLPPEEQFF. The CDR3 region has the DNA TGCGCCAGCAGCCTCCCTCCGGAGGAGCAGTTCTTC. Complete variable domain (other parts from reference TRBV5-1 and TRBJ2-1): KAGVTQTPRYLIKTRGQQVTLSCSPISGHRSVSWYQQTPGQGLQFLFEYFSETQRNKGNFPGRFSGRQFSNSRSEMNVSTLELGDSALYLCASSLPPEEQFFGPGTRLTVL.

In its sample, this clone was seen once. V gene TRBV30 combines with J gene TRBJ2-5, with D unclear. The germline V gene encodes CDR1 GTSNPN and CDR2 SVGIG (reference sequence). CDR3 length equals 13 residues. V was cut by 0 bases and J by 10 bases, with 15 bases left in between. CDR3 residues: CAWSVSRLGDQYF. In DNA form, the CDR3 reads TGTGCCTGGAGTGTCTCCCGGCTTGGGGACCAGTACTTC. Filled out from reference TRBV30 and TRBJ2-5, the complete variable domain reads SQTIHQWPATLVQPVGSPLSLECTVEGTSNPNLYWYRQAAGRGLQLLFYSVGIGQISSEVPQNLSASRPQDRQFILSSKKLLLSDSGFYLCAWSVSRLGDQYFGPGTRLLVL.

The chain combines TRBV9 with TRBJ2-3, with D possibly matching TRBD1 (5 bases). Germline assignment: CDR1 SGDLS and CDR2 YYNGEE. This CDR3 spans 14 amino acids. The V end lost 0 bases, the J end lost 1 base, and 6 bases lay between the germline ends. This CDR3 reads CASSVVGRTDTQYF. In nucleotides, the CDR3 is TGTGCCAGCAGCGTAGTGGGGCGCACAGATACGCAGTATTTT.

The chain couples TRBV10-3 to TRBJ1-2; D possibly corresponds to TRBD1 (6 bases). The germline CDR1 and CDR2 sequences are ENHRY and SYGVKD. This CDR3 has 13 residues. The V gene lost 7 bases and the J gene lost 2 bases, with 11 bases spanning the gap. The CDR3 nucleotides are TGTGCCATCAAGCAAGGACAGAACTATGGCTACACCTTC. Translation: CAIKQGQNYGYTF.

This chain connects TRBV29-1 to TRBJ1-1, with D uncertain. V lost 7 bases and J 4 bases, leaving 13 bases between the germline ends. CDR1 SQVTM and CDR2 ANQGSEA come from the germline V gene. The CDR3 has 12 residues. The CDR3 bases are TGCAGCGCTTCAGAGGGAAGCACTGAAGCTTTCTTT. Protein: CSASEGSTEAFF.

CDR3 amino acids: CASSLGTDRGYTF. The CDR3 region has the DNA TGTGCCAGTAGTCTAGGGACAGATCGTGGCTACACCTTC. The J gene is TRBJ1-2, the V gene TRBV19; 7 nucleotides match TRBD1. The junction had 7 bases not matched to a gene; V was cut back by 5 bases and J by 7 bases. In germline, CDR1 is LNHDA, CDR2 SQIVND (reference sequence). This CDR3 has 13 amino acids.

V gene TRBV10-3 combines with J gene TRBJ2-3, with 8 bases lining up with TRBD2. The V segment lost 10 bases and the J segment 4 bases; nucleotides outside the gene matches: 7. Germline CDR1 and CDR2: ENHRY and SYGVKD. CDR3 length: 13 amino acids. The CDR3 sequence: CATRLAGADTQYF. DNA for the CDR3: TGTGCCACCCGTCTAGCGGGTGCAGATACGCAGTATTTT.

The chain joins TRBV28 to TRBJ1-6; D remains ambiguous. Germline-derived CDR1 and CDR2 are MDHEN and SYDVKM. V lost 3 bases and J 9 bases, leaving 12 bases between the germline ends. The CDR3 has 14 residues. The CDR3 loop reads CASSLVSRGSPLHF. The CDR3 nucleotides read TGTGCCAGCAGTTTGGTCTCGCGGGGTTCACCCCTCCACTTT.

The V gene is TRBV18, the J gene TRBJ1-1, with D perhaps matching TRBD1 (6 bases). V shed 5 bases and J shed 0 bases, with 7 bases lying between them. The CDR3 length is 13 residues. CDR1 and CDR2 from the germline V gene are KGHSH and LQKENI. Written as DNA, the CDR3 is TGTGCCAGCTCAGGGGACATGAACACTGAAGCTTTCTTT. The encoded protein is CASSGDMNTEAFF.

This CDR3 reads CASRPTSGSTYTQYF. CDR3 in DNA: TGTGCCAGCAGGCCTACTAGCGGGAGTACGTATACGCAGTATTTT. This sequence joins TRBV27 and TRBJ2-3, with 11 nucleotides matching TRBD2. Per the germline V gene, CDR1 is MNHEY and CDR2 is SMNVEV (reference sequence). The CDR3 consists of 15 residues. V was pared by 6 bases and J by 7 bases, with 9 bases of the junction left unmatched.

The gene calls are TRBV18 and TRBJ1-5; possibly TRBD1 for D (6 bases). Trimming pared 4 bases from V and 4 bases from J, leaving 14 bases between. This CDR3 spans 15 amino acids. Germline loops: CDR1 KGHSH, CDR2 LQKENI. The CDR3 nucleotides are TGTGCCAGCTCACTGCACAGGGAATTGAATCAGCCCCAGCATTTT. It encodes CASSLHRELNQPQHF.

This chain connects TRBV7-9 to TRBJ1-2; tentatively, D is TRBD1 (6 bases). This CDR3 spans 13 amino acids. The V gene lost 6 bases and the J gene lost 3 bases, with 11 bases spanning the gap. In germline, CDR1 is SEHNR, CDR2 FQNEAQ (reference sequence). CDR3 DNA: TGTGCCAGCAGTTTGTCAGGGGACTATGGCTACACCTTC. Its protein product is CASSLSGDYGYTF.

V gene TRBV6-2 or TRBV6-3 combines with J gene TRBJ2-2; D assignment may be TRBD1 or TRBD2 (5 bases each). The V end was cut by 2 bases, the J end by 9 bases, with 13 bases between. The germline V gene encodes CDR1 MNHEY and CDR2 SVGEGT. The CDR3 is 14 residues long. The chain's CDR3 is CASSYPGTNRELFF. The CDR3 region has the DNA TGTGCCAGCAGTTACCCCGGGACGAACCGGGAGCTGTTTTTT.

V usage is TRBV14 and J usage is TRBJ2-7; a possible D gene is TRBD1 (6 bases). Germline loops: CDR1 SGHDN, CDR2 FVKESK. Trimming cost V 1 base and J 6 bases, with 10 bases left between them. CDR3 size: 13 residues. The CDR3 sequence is CASSQGLGGEQYF. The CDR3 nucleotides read TGTGCCAGCAGCCAAGGTTTAGGGGGCGAGCAGTACTTC. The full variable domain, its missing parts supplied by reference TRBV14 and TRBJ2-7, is EAGVTQFPSHSVIEKGQTVTLRCDPISGHDNLYWYRRVMGKEIKFLLHFVKESKQDESGMPNNRFLAERTGGTYSTLKVQPAELEDSGVYFCASSQGLGGEQYFGPGTRLTVT.

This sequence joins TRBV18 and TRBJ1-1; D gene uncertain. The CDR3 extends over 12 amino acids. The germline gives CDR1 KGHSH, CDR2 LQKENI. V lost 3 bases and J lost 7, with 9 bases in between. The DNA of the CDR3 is TGTGCCAGCTCACCGGGCCGTCTTGAAGCTTTCTTT. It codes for CASSPGRLEAFF.

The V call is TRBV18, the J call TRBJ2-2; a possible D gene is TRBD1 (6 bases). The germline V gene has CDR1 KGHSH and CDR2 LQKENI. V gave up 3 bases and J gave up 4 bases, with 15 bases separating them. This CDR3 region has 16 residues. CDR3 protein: CASSPLTGQSTGELFF. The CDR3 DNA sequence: TGTGCCAGCTCACCCCTCACCGGACAGTCCACCGGGGAGCTGTTTTTT. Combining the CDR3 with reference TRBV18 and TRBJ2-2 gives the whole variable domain NAGVMQNPRHLVRRRGQEARLRCSPMKGHSHVYWYRQLPEEGLKFMVYLQKENIIDESGMPKERFSAEFPKEGPSILRIQQVVRGDSAAYFCASSPLTGQSTGELFFGEGSRLTVL.

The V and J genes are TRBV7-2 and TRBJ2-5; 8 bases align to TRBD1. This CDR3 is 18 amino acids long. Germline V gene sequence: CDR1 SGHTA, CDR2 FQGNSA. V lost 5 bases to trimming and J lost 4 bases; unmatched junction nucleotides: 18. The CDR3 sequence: CASSPEAYSGQGRETQYF. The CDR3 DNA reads TGTGCCAGCAGCCCCGAGGCCTACTCTGGACAGGGAAGAGAGACCCAGTACTTC.

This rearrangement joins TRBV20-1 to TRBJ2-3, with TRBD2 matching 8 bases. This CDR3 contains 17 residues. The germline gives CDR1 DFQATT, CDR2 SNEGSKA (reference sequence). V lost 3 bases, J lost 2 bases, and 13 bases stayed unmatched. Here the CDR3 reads CSASPRGGSGNTDTQYF. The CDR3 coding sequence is TGCAGTGCTAGTCCCAGGGGAGGTAGCGGGAACACAGATACGCAGTATTTT.

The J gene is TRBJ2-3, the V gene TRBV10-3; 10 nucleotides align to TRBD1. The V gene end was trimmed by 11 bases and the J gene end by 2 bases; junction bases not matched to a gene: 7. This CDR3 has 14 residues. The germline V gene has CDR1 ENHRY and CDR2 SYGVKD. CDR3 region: CALRQGADTDTQYF. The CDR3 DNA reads TGTGCCCTAAGACAGGGGGCCGACACAGATACGCAGTATTTT.

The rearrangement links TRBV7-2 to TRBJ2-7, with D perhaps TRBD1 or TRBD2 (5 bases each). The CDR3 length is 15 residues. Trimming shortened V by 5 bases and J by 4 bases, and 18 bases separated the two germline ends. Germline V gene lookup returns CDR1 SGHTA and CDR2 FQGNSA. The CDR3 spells CASSGLLGTAYEQYF. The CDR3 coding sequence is TGTGCCAGCAGCGGTCTCCTGGGGACGGCTTACGAGCAGTACTTC.

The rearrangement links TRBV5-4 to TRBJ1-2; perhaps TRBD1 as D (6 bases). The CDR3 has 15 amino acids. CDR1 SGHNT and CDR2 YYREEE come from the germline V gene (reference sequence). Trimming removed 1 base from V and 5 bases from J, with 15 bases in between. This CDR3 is CASSLRTAGLYGYTF. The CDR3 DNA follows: TGTGCCAGCAGCTTGCGGACAGCGGGATTGTATGGCTACACCTTC.

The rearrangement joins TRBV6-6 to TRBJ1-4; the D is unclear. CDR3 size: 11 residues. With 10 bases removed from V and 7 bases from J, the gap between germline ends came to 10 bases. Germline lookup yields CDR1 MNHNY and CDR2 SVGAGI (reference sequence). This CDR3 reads CATGRVEKLFF. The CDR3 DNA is TGTGCCACCGGGCGGGTTGAAAAACTGTTTTTT.

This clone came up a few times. The CDR3 is CAISYPGATYNEQFF. The CDR3 DNA reads TGTGCCATCAGCTACCCGGGGGCAACCTACAATGAGCAGTTCTTC. The chain joins TRBV10-3 to TRBJ2-1, with D possibly being TRBD1 or TRBD2 (6 bases each). The germline gives CDR1 ENHRY, CDR2 SYGVKD. V dropped 6 bases and J dropped 2 bases, with 14 bases sitting between them. This CDR3 contains 15 residues.

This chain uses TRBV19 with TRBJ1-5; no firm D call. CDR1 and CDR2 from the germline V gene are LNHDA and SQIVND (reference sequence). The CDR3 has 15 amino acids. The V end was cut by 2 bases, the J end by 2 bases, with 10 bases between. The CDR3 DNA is TGTGCCAGTAGTATATTGATCGGGGGCAATCAGCCCCAGCATTTT. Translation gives CASSILIGGNQPQHF.

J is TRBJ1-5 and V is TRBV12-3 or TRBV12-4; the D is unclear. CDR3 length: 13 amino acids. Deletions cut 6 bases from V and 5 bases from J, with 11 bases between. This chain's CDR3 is CASSQGYDQPQHF. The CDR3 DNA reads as TGTGCCAGCAGCCAAGGGTACGATCAGCCCCAGCATTTT.